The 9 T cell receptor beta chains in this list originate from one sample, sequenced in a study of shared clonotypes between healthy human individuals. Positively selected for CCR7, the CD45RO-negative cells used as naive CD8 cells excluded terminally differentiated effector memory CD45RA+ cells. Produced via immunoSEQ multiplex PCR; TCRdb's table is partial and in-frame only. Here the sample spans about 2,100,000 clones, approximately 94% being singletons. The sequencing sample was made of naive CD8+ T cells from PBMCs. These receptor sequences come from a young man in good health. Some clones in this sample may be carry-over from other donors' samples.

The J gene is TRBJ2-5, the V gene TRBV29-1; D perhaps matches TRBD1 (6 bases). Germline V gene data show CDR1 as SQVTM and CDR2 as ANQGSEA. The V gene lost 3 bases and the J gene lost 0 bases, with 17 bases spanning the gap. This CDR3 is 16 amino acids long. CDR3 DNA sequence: TGCAGCGTTGACCAAAGGGACACAGATTACCAAGAGACCCAGTACTTC. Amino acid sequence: CSVDQRDTDYQETQYF. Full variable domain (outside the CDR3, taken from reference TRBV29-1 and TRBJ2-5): SAVISQKPSRDICQRGTSLTIQCQVDSQVTMMFWYRQQPGQSLTLIATANQGSEATYESGFVIDKFPISRPNLTFSTLTVSNMSPEDSSIYLCSVDQRDTDYQETQYFGPGTRLLVL.

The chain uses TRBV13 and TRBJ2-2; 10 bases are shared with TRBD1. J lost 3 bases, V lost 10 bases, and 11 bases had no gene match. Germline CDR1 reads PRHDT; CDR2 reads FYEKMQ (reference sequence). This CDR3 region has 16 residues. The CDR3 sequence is CATRQGASWDTGELFF. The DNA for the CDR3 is TGTGCCACCCGACAGGGGGCGAGTTGGGACACCGGGGAGCTGTTTTTT.

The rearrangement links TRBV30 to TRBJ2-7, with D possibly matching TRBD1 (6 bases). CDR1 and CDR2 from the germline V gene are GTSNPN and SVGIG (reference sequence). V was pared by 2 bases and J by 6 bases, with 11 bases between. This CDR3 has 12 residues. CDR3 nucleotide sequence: TGTGCCTGGAGTACAGGGCAGTCCGAGCAGTACTTC. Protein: CAWSTGQSEQYF.

CDR3 sequence (DNA): TGCGCCAGCAGCCAAGTCATCACAGTTATGAACACTGAAGCTTTCTTT. Translating it yields CASSQVITVMNTEAFF. The chain uses TRBV4-1 and TRBJ1-1; D is uncertain. With 1 base removed from V and 0 bases from J, the gap between germline ends came to 12 bases. The CDR3 is 16 amino acids. In germline, CDR1 is MGHRA, CDR2 YSYEKL.

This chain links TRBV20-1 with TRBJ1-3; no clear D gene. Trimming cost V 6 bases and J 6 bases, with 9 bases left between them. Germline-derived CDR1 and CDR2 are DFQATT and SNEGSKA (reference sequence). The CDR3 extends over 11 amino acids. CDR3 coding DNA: TGCAGTGCGGAGCTTACAAACACCATATATTTT. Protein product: CSAELTNTIYF.

In DNA, the CDR3 is TGTGCCAGCAGCGTAACTTCGGACAGGCCTGGAAGGACTAGCAGCGACAATGAGCAGTTCTTC. Residues: CASSVTSDRPGRTSSDNEQFF. This chain joins TRBV9 and TRBJ2-1; tentatively, D is TRBD2 (8 bases). The CDR3 has 21 amino acids. The V and J ends lost 1 base and 5 bases respectively, with 31 bases between them. Germline CDR1 SGDLS, CDR2 YYNGEE.

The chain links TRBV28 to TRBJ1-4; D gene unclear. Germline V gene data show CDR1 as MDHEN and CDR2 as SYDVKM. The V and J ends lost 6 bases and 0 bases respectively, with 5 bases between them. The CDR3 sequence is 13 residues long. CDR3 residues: CASSRPTNEKLFF. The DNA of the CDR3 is TGTGCCAGCAGCCGCCCAACTAATGAAAAACTGTTTTTT.

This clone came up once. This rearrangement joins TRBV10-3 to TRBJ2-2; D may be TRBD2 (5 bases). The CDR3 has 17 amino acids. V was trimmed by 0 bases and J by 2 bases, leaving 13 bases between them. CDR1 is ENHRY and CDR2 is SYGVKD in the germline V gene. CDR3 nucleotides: TGTGCCATCAGTGAGTCTGTCAGCGGAGGAAACACCGGGGAGCTGTTTTTT. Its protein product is CAISESVSGGNTGELFF.

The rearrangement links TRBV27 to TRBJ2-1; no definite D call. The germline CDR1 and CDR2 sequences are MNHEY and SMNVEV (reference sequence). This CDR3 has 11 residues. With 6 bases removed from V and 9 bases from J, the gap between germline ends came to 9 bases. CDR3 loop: CASSIGSEQFF. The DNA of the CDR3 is TGTGCCAGCAGCATCGGCAGTGAGCAGTTCTTC.